The 29 T cell receptor beta chains below come from one sample, sequenced in a study of Tregs in tolerant kidney transplant recipients. Libraries were prepared by immunoSEQ multiplex PCR; TCRdb keeps only in-frame clonotypes and omits some of them. Among over 55,000 clones listed, about four fifths were seen once. The sequencing input was CD4+ T cells from blood. The receptor set was obtained from a human donor in good health.

V and J are TRBV6-9 and TRBJ1-2; D gene uncertain. Germline V gene lookup returns CDR1 MNHGY and CDR2 SVAAGI. V was cut by 5 bases and J by 4 bases, with 38 bases left in between. This CDR3 is built from 22 residues. In DNA, the CDR3 is TGTGCCAGCAGTGGATCGACGAGAGCAGCGCGACTGGCTTACGGAAAGACCTATGGCTACACCTTC. This codes for CASSGSTRAARLAYGKTYGYTF.

The V gene is TRBV2, the J gene TRBJ2-5; 8 bases fit TRBD1. CDR1 is SNHLY and CDR2 is FYNNEI in the germline V gene. This CDR3 region has 14 residues. Germline trimming cut 4 bases from V and 4 bases from J; bases unmatched to any gene: 5. CDR3 sequence reads: CASSAQGAGETQYF. In DNA, the CDR3 is TGTGCCAGCAGTGCTCAGGGGGCAGGAGAGACCCAGTACTTC.

The chain employs TRBV4-2 and TRBJ2-5; 8 nucleotides line up with TRBD1. In germline, CDR1 is LGHNA, CDR2 YNFKEQ. The CDR3 sequence is 13 residues long. V was clipped by 3 bases and J by 5 bases; unmatched bases: 2. The CDR3 region has the DNA TGTGCCAGCAGCCAGACAGGGGTGGAGACCCAGTACTTC. Its translation: CASSQTGVETQYF.

Details on this clone: The sample carries other DNA sequences with the same CDR3. The V and J genes are TRBV9 and TRBJ1-2, with a possible D match to TRBD1 (5 bases). This CDR3 has 14 residues. V lost 0 bases, J lost 2 bases, and 8 bases lay in between. The germline CDR1 and CDR2 sequences are SGDLS and YYNGEE. The CDR3 region has the DNA TGTGCCAGCAGCGTAGGGCAGGGCAACTATGGCTACACCTTC. Translating it yields CASSVGQGNYGYTF.

This clone came up once. V usage is TRBV5-5 and J usage is TRBJ1-1; TRBD1 might be the D (6 bases). CDR1 and CDR2 from the germline V gene are SGHKS and YYEKEE (reference sequence). This CDR3 spans 16 amino acids. Trimming removed 4 bases from V and 1 base from J, with 17 bases in between. The CDR3 region has the DNA TGTGCCAGCAGCGCTGTACAGGGTCCTCCGAACACTGAAGCTTTCTTT. Protein product: CASSAVQGPPNTEAFF. The full variable domain, completed using reference TRBV5-5 and TRBJ1-1, is DAGVTQSPTHLIKTRGQQVTLRCSPISGHKSVSWYQQVLGQGPQFIFQYYEKEERGRGNFPDRFSARQFPNYSSELNVNALLLGDSALYLCASSAVQGPPNTEAFFGQGTRLTVV.

The J gene is TRBJ1-3, the V gene TRBV4-3; unclear D gene. CDR3 size: 14 residues. Trimming shortened V by 4 bases and J by 0 bases, and 7 bases separated the two germline ends. CDR1 is LGHNA and CDR2 is YSLEER in the germline V gene. The CDR3 coding sequence is TGCGCCAGCAGCCCATCTACCTCTGGAAACACCATATATTTT. Translated: CASSPSTSGNTIYF.

The chain links TRBV2 to TRBJ2-5, with a weak D call TRBD1 (6 bases). Trimming left V 6 bases short and J 5 bases short, with 22 bases between. Germline CDR1 and CDR2: SNHLY and FYNNEI. The CDR3 is 16 residues long. CDR3 DNA sequence: TGTGCCAGCAGCGCACTTTCTGGGGGCCTCCATGAGACCCAGTACTTC. This sequence encodes CASSALSGGLHETQYF.

A note on this clone: Other DNA sequences within the sample encode an identical CDR3. V gene TRBV7-8 combines with J gene TRBJ2-2, with no clear D. CDR3 length equals 14 residues. Trimming stripped 2 bases from V and 6 bases from J, with 10 bases between. Germline assignment: CDR1 SGHVS and CDR2 FQNEAQ. The CDR3 DNA follows: TGTGCCAGCAGCTTAACCGAGGTGTCCGGGGAGCTGTTTTTT. Amino acids: CASSLTEVSGELFF.

The chain employs TRBV6-6 and TRBJ2-3; D is possibly TRBD1 (5 bases). Germline V gene sequence: CDR1 MNHNY, CDR2 SVGAGI (reference sequence). The length of the CDR3 is 14 residues. Trimming cost V 7 bases and J 0 bases, with 11 bases left between them. The CDR3 sequence is CASKHRSSTDTQYF. CDR3 DNA sequence: TGTGCCAGCAAACACAGGTCTAGCACAGATACGCAGTATTTT.

This chain uses TRBV5-8 with TRBJ2-2; D is perhaps TRBD2 (6 bases). With 4 bases removed from V and 5 bases from J, the gap between germline ends came to 15 bases. This CDR3 comprises 15 residues. The germline CDR1 and CDR2 sequences are SGHTS and YDEGEE. This CDR3 is CASSLLGGKTGELFF. CDR3 DNA sequence: TGTGCCAGCAGCCTGCTGGGAGGAAAGACCGGGGAGCTGTTTTTT.

This sequence joins TRBV28 and TRBJ2-2; D not resolved. This CDR3 is built from 14 residues. Germline CDR1 MDHEN, CDR2 SYDVKM. With 3 bases removed from V and 5 bases from J, the gap between germline ends came to 10 bases. The CDR3: CASSFPGPTGELFF. The CDR3 bases are TGTGCCAGCAGTTTTCCCGGGCCAACCGGGGAGCTGTTTTTT.

The DNA of the CDR3 is TGCGCCAGCAGCCAAGATAGCGTCGGGGAGCTGTTTTTT. It translates to CASSQDSVGELFF. The chain is built from TRBV4-1 and TRBJ2-2; possible D gene TRBD2, 5 bases. Per the germline V gene, CDR1 is MGHRA and CDR2 is YSYEKL. This CDR3 is 13 amino acids long. Trimming shortened V by 0 bases and J by 7 bases, and 6 bases separated the two germline ends.

The CDR3 reads CASSYSTAQGYEQYF. The CDR3 DNA is TGTGCCAGCAGTTACTCGACAGCACAGGGGTACGAGCAGTACTTC. The genes are TRBV6-5 and TRBJ2-7, with 7 nucleotides matching TRBD1. V lost 0 bases to trimming and J lost 4 bases; unmatched junction nucleotides: 6. The CDR3 length is 15 residues. Germline values: CDR1 MNHEY, CDR2 SVGAGI.

The chain links TRBV29-1 to TRBJ1-3; D is possibly TRBD1 (5 bases). The V and J ends lost 2 bases and 7 bases respectively, with 18 bases between them. Germline values: CDR1 SQVTM, CDR2 ANQGSEA. The CDR3 is 15 residues long. DNA for the CDR3: TGCAGCGTTGAAAGGTCGGGGTCCCGGGGGAACACCATATATTTT. Protein sequence: CSVERSGSRGNTIYF.

The chain carries TRBV7-2 and TRBJ2-3; D is uncertain. V lost 5 bases, J lost 4 bases, and 10 bases lay in between. Germline loops: CDR1 SGHTA, CDR2 FQGNSA. The CDR3 extends over 13 amino acids. The CDR3, as DNA: TGTGCCAGCAGCCCCGACACGGCAGATACGCAGTATTTT. This gives the protein CASSPDTADTQYF.

This chain connects TRBV9 to TRBJ2-1, with 8 bases fitting TRBD2. This CDR3 region has 18 residues. J gave up 1 base and V 2 bases, and 11 bases lay outside the gene matches. In germline, CDR1 is SGDLS, CDR2 YYNGEE. The CDR3 DNA is TGTGCCAGCAGCGTTCTACCCGGGGGGGCCGTTTCCTACAATGAGCAGTTCTTC. Its translation is CASSVLPGGAVSYNEQFF.

The table lists this clone with a few counts. This chain links TRBV4-3 with TRBJ1-5; no clear D. From germline, CDR1 is LGHNA and CDR2 YSLEER. V lost 0 bases and J lost 9, with 9 bases in between. The CDR3 covers 13 residues. This chain's CDR3 is CASSQDRPGPQHF. The CDR3 DNA reads as TGCGCCAGCAGCCAAGATCGCCCCGGGCCCCAGCATTTT.

The V gene is TRBV5-6, the J gene TRBJ2-5; D may correspond to TRBD1 or TRBD2 (6 bases each). The length of the CDR3 is 14 residues. V lost 4 bases and J 5 bases, leaving 15 bases between the germline ends. The germline gives CDR1 SGHDT, CDR2 YYEEEE. In nucleotides, the CDR3 is TGTGCCAGCAGCCTTTGGAGGGGGGTGGAGACCCAGTACTTC. This gives the protein CASSLWRGVETQYF.

The chain uses TRBV27 and TRBJ2-7; 8 bases match TRBD2. The junction had 7 bases not matched to a gene; V was cut back by 5 bases and J by 4 bases. Germline V lookup: CDR1 MNHEY, CDR2 SMNVEV (reference sequence). This CDR3 has 14 amino acids. CDR3 DNA sequence: TGTGCCAGCAGTGTGAGTGCGGGAGGTTACGAGCAGTACTTC. This sequence encodes CASSVSAGGYEQYF.

This clone was seen a handful of times. The rearrangement links TRBV5-1 to TRBJ2-2, with 8 bases fitting TRBD2. Per the germline V gene, CDR1 is SGHRS and CDR2 is YFSETQ. V lost 0 bases, J lost 6 bases, and 13 bases stayed unmatched. The CDR3 covers 18 residues. This CDR3 is CASSLGIPGLGGSGELFF. The CDR3 nucleotides are TGCGCCAGCAGCTTGGGAATTCCGGGACTAGGAGGATCCGGGGAGCTGTTTTTT.

The chain is built from TRBV6-5 and TRBJ2-5; 7 nucleotides align to TRBD1. The germline CDR1 and CDR2 sequences are MNHEY and SVGAGI. With 5 bases clipped from V and 7 bases from J, the junction kept 1 base outside the gene matches. CDR3 length: 11 residues. CDR3 nucleotide sequence: TGTGCCAGCAGTCGACAGGGGACCCAGTACTTC. It codes for CASSRQGTQYF.

The chain joins TRBV18 to TRBJ1-4; possible D gene TRBD1, 5 bases. Per the germline V gene, CDR1 is KGHSH and CDR2 is LQKENI. The V end lost 2 bases, the J end lost 5 bases, and 9 bases lay between the germline ends. The CDR3 has 14 amino acids. In nucleotides, the CDR3 is TGTGCCAGCTCACCAGACAGCCTCAATGAAAAACTGTTTTTT. Protein: CASSPDSLNEKLFF. Full variable domain (outside the CDR3, taken from reference TRBV18 and TRBJ1-4): NAGVMQNPRHLVRRRGQEARLRCSPMKGHSHVYWYRQLPEEGLKFMVYLQKENIIDESGMPKERFSAEFPKEGPSILRIQQVVRGDSAAYFCASSPDSLNEKLFFGSGTQLSVL.

J is TRBJ2-1 and V is TRBV10-2, with 8 bases aligning to TRBD2. Losses at the gene ends were 6 bases for V and 5 bases for J; bases not matched to a gene: 9. The CDR3 has 15 residues. Germline V CDR1 and CDR2: WSHSY, SAAADI. The DNA of the CDR3 is TGCGCCAGCAGCGAGGGTCGGGGGGGCAACAATGAGCAGTTCTTC. Its translation is CASSEGRGGNNEQFF.

V and J are TRBV5-6 and TRBJ1-4, with 8 bases lining up with TRBD1. Germline-derived CDR1 and CDR2 are SGHDT and YYEEEE. V lost 0 bases and J lost 3; bases outside the gene matches: 7. This CDR3 comprises 17 residues. DNA for the CDR3: TGTGCCAGCAGCTTGGGGCAGGGGGCTCGGGCTAATGAAAAACTGTTTTTT. Protein: CASSLGQGARANEKLFF.

The chain has TRBV10-3 and TRBJ2-7, with 10 bases matching TRBD2. This CDR3 has 18 amino acids. V was clipped by 4 bases and J by 0 bases; unmatched bases: 12. Germline V gene lookup returns CDR1 ENHRY and CDR2 SYGVKD. The CDR3 loop is CAISASSGRVLSSYEQYF. The CDR3 DNA sequence: TGTGCCATCAGTGCTTCGAGCGGGAGGGTCTTGAGCTCCTACGAGCAGTACTTC.

The rearrangement joins TRBV11-3 to TRBJ2-2; D ambiguous. The CDR3 runs 16 residues. Germline V gives CDR1 SGHNT, CDR2 YENEEA. The germline V and J ends were trimmed by 2 bases and 0 bases, with 10 bases remaining between them. CDR3 DNA: TGTGCCAGCAGCTTACGACTGCTCGCGAACACCGGGGAGCTGTTTTTT. Translated: CASSLRLLANTGELFF.

This chain connects TRBV5-1 to TRBJ1-1; 7 bases are a match to TRBD1. The trim removed 5 bases at V and 8 bases at J, leaving 9 bases unmatched. This CDR3 comprises 13 residues. Germline lookup yields CDR1 SGHRS and CDR2 YFSETQ. The CDR3 DNA reads as TGCGCCAGCAGGATAGGGGACAGCCAAGAAGCTTTCTTT. It yields the protein CASRIGDSQEAFF.

This rearrangement joins TRBV6-1 to TRBJ2-7; D might be TRBD2 (5 bases). Germline values: CDR1 MNHNS, CDR2 SASEGT. This CDR3 has 14 residues. Trimming stripped 4 bases from V and 2 bases from J, with 12 bases between. This chain's CDR3 is CASSGPGMTYEQYF. The CDR3 DNA follows: TGTGCCAGCAGTGGCCCGGGGATGACCTACGAGCAGTACTTC.

The V call is TRBV7-8, the J call TRBJ2-5; possible D gene TRBD2, 5 bases. Germline V gives CDR1 SGHVS, CDR2 FQNEAQ. V shed 1 base and J shed 4 bases, with 7 bases lying between them. The CDR3 has 13 residues. CDR3 DNA: TGTGCCAGCAGCTTAGATCGGGGAGAGACCCAGTACTTC. Translating gives CASSLDRGETQYF.